This T cell receptor (beta chain) is from a study of T cell responses to AZD1222 COVID-19 vaccine (dated by TCRdb to the early 2020s). The study in broad terms: TCR sequencing covered over 230 trial participants: 200 to 220 given two doses of AZD1222 and about 26 given two doses of MenACWY control vaccine. Trial participants were enrolled into age subgroups of 18-55, 56-69 and 70-plus years, which contained around 150, 29 and 61 TCR-sequenced participants, respectively.

Per the publication, the time point label means: baseline before first vaccination. The treatment or condition label, read with the paper, signifies: meningococcal conjugate vaccine given as trial control. The vaccinee samples were drawn from two UK trials, COV001 and COV002, one of which was a single-blind randomized controlled phase 2/3 trial testing AZD1222 (ChAdOx1 nCoV-19) in healthy adults. For TCRbeta chain sequencing, PBMC samples from trial participants were taken at day 0 and at day 28 after the second dose. The CDR3 regions of human TCRbeta chains were analyzed by immunosequencing. The authors' pipeline ran thus. Repertoire TCRs were checked for matches against a reference library of SARS-CoV-2-specific TCRs that had been generated using the MIRA antigen-specificity platform. Breadth was defined as the fraction of unique TCRs that were SARS-CoV-2-associated. Depth was defined as the fraction of total T cells that were SARS-CoV-2-associated. Each spike-specific TCR was assigned to its reactive spike region and to a CD4 or CD8 class using the MIRA data. Log10-transformed breadth and depth values were compared by one-way ANOVA with Sidak's multiple comparisons tests. The clones in this table, taken by TCRdb from immuneACCESS, are in-frame only. Not every clone is retained; where verified, under half of the shortfall comes from an unresolved V gene, and the cause of the rest is unknown. V, J and clone size are those of that table, while D and trimming were read from the DNA. The table for this sample lists more than 70,000 clones; roughly 87% of them were counted only once. Of the sample, about 5% is held by the ten largest clones.

A distance of 20 bases separates the germline ends of V and J, which lose 3 bases and 5 bases respectively. The germline V gene (reference sequence) yields LNHDA for CDR1 and SQIVND for CDR2. From cysteine to phenylalanine, the CDR3 is 17 amino acids long. Only the CDR3 part of the read is kept: 51 bases, read in frame from the first base. For this clone: No antigen is known for it. The input lacks base qualities; no much larger clone sits a single base away.

What the work shows at the level of the full study, not this receptor alone: After two AZD1222 doses, both the breadth and the depth of spike-specific TCRs were significantly higher than at day 0 and than in MenACWY recipients. CD4 TCRs associated with the vaccine covered the entire spike protein, and the dominant responses were in regions 160-218 and 743-854. Nearly half of unique spike-specific TCRs reportedly recognized epitopes outside regions mutated in the B.1.351 and B.1.1.7 variants. The 56-69-year group was small, and its depth increase did not reach significance, likely because of low power. Most participants were white British and females outnumbered males, and the authors suggested that clonal diversity may have been underestimated. Because no day 14 peak-response samples were available, the repertoires could be characterized only after the peak T cell response. Conclusions about previously exposed vaccinees were limited because only a handful of AZD1222 recipients were SARS-CoV-2 seropositive at baseline.

Sequencing used peripheral blood, obtained on day 0 of MenACWY control vaccination. The sequence derives from an adult in good health. Rearrangement joined TRBV19 to TRBJ2-1; the D segment cannot be called with confidence. The CDR3 here reads CASSIPSTHSLHNEQFF. Read as DNA, the sequence is TGTGCCAGTAGTATCCCCTCTACACACTCGCTTCACAATGAGCAGTTCTTC.